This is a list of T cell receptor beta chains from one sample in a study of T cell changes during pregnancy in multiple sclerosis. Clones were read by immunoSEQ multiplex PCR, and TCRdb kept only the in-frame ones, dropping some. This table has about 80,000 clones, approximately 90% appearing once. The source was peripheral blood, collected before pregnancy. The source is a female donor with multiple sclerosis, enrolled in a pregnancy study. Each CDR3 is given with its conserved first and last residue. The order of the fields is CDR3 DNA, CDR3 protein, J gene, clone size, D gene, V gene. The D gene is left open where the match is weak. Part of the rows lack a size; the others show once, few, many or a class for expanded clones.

CDR3nt: TGTGCCACCAGCAGAGATGCCCCACTAGCGGGGTTCGGATACGAGCAGTACTTC
CDR3aa: CATSRDAPLAGFGYEQYF
j_gene: TRBJ2-7
abundance: NA
d_gene: TRBD2
v_gene: TRBV15

CDR3nt: TGTGCCAGCAGCTACCCGGTGGCGGGACCCGTCTACGAGCAGTACTTC
CDR3aa: CASSYPVAGPVYEQYF
j_gene: TRBJ2-7
abundance: NA
d_gene: NA
v_gene: TRBV11-2

CDR3nt: TGCAGCGTTGAAGATTCGCCGGGGAGCTATGGCTACACCTTC
CDR3aa: CSVEDSPGSYGYTF
j_gene: TRBJ1-2
abundance: NA
d_gene: NA
v_gene: TRBV29-1

CDR3nt: TGTGCCAGCCTGGCGAGGGACAGAGCTTACGAGCAGTACTTC
CDR3aa: CASLARDRAYEQYF
j_gene: TRBJ2-7
abundance: NA
d_gene: TRBD1
v_gene: TRBV6-1

CDR3nt: TGCGCCAGCAGCCAAGAAGGCCCGGGAGGAACTGAAGCTTTCTTT
CDR3aa: CASSQEGPGGTEAFF
j_gene: TRBJ1-1
abundance: NA
d_gene: NA
v_gene: TRBV4-3

CDR3nt: TGTGCCAGCAGCGTAAAGGCGGCTAGTCATGAGCAGTTCTTC
CDR3aa: CASSVKAASHEQFF
j_gene: TRBJ2-1
abundance: NA
d_gene: NA
v_gene: TRBV9

CDR3nt: TGTGCCACACAGGGTTGGGGAGGGGAGCTGTTTTTT
CDR3aa: CATQGWGGELFF
j_gene: TRBJ2-2
abundance: NA
d_gene: NA
v_gene: TRBV2

CDR3nt: TGTGCCAGCAGCCTTTACGTTAGCTCCTACGAGCAGTACTTC
CDR3aa: CASSLYVSSYEQYF
j_gene: TRBJ2-7
abundance: NA
d_gene: NA
v_gene: TRBV28

CDR3nt: TGTGCCAGCAGCTTAGCCACAGGGATAGACACTGAAGCTTTCTTT
CDR3aa: CASSLATGIDTEAFF
j_gene: TRBJ1-1
abundance: NA
d_gene: NA
v_gene: TRBV7-9

CDR3nt: TGTGCCACCAGCCCCCAGCGAGGCTACGAGCAGTACTTC
CDR3aa: CATSPQRGYEQYF
j_gene: TRBJ2-7
abundance: once
d_gene: NA
v_gene: TRBV15